This TCR beta chain was sequenced in a study of T cells in Graves' hyperthyroidism and ophthalmopathy. With 3 bases removed from V and 2 bases from J, the gap between germline ends came to 20 bases. This CDR3 contains 17 residues. Germline-derived CDR1 and CDR2 are MDHEN and SYDVKM. RNA transcripts provided the source from which TCR beta CDR3 regions were amplified. The HTBI primer set served for first-round RT-PCR of the TCR CDR3. TCRdb reprocessed the multiplex PCR reads with MiXCR, giving one entry per CDR3 protein. The sample lists around 420,000 distinct CDR3 sequences; 15% to 17% were seen once. This clonotype was detected many times.

The TCR originated in a woman aged 18-29 years with Graves' hyperthyroidism. What was sequenced was blood. V gene TRBV28 combines with J gene TRBJ2-7; perhaps TRBD1 as D (5 bases). DNA of the CDR3: TGTGCCAGCAGTTTGCCCAGCCTCGGACAACCGGCCTACGAGCAGTACTTC. It yields the protein CASSLPSLGQPAYEQYF.